Following are 14 T cell receptor beta chains from one sample sequenced in a study of T cell responses to AZD1222 COVID-19 vaccine. The data were produced by immunoSEQ multiplex PCR, yet TCRdb's version contains in-frame clones alone and is incomplete. The table has roughly 92,000 clones, 85% to 90% seen once. The source was peripheral blood, collected 28 days after the second AZD1222 dose. These TCRs come from an adult who received the AZD1222 COVID-19 vaccine.

The CDR3 here is CASSPEGLYNSPLHF. The CDR3 DNA follows: TGTGCCAGTAGTCCGGAGGGACTTTATAATTCACCCCTCCACTTT. The gene calls are TRBV19 and TRBJ1-6; perhaps TRBD1 as D (5 bases). The CDR3 consists of 15 residues. Trimming pared 5 bases from V and 4 bases from J, leaving 12 bases between. CDR1 is LNHDA and CDR2 is SQIVND in the germline V gene (reference sequence).

The J gene is TRBJ2-3, the V gene TRBV19; D may be TRBD2 (6 bases). CDR3 length equals 15 residues. Per germline, CDR1 LNHDA and CDR2 SQIVND (reference sequence). V lost 9 bases and J lost 0, with 16 bases in between. The CDR3: CASTPGDASTDTQYF. CDR3 sequence (DNA): TGTGCCAGCACCCCGGGGGACGCTAGCACAGATACGCAGTATTTT.

The genes are TRBV3-1 (or the pseudogene TRBV3-2) and TRBJ2-5; 9 nucleotides align to TRBD1. This CDR3 is 15 amino acids long. Germline CDR1 LGHDT, CDR2 YNNKEL (reference sequence). With V trimmed by 4 bases and J by 2 bases, 5 bases remained unmatched. The CDR3 loop is CASSRQDRGQETQYF. As DNA, the CDR3 is TGTGCCAGCAGCCGACAGGACAGGGGACAAGAGACCCAGTACTTC.

The CDR3 is CASSFRRNTEAFF. In DNA, the CDR3 is TGTGCCAGCAGTTTTAGACGGAACACTGAAGCTTTCTTT. The V and J genes are TRBV12-3 or TRBV12-4 and TRBJ1-1; D unresolved. The CDR3 totals 13 residues. Between the trimmed V and J ends, which lost 3 bases and 1 base, there was a span of 6 bases.

This sequence joins TRBV3-1 (or the pseudogene TRBV3-2) and TRBJ1-2; D not certain. Germline assignment: CDR1 LGHDT and CDR2 YNNKEL (reference sequence). Trimming took off 1 base at V and 7 bases at J, with 7 bases between the two ends. CDR3 length: 12 residues. The DNA of the CDR3 is TGTGCCAGCAGCCAAGTAGGAACTGGCTACACCTTC. Its protein is CASSQVGTGYTF.

CDR3 nucleotide sequence: TGTGCCAGCAGCCGGACAGGGGGATCCACTAATGAAAAACTGTTTTTT. Amino acids: CASSRTGGSTNEKLFF. This chain joins TRBV9 and TRBJ1-4; the match to TRBD1 covers 10 bases. CDR3 size: 16 residues. From germline, CDR1 is SGDLS and CDR2 YYNGEE. V was clipped by 4 bases and J by 2 bases; unmatched bases: 5.

CDR3: CASRTQGGTYEQYF. CDR3 bases: TGTGCCAGTAGGACACAGGGGGGAACCTACGAGCAGTACTTC. The gene calls are TRBV19 and TRBJ2-7; 8 nucleotides align to TRBD1. Per germline, CDR1 LNHDA and CDR2 SQIVND (reference sequence). The CDR3 loop spans 14 amino acids. The V segment lost 6 bases and the J segment 2 bases; nucleotides outside the gene matches: 6. Variable domain in full (rest from reference TRBV19 and TRBJ2-7): DGGITQSPKYLFRKEGQNVTLSCEQNLNHDAMYWYRQDPGQGLRLIYYSQIVNDFQKGDIAEGYSVSREKKESFPLTVTSAQKNPTAFYLCASRTQGGTYEQYFGPGTRLTVT.

The rearrangement joins TRBV13 to TRBJ2-1; 7 nucleotides agree with TRBD2. Germline values: CDR1 PRHDT, CDR2 FYEKMQ (reference sequence). CDR3 length equals 15 residues. With 1 base clipped from V and 3 bases from J, the junction kept 3 bases outside the gene matches. Here the CDR3 DNA reads TGTGCCAGCAGCTTAGCAACGGGGGGCTACAATGAGCAGTTCTTC. This translates into CASSLATGGYNEQFF.

This rearrangement joins TRBV6-1 to TRBJ2-5; TRBD2 matches at 10 bases. CDR3 length equals 16 residues. V shed 4 bases, J shed 5 bases, and the junction held 10 bases outside the gene matches. The germline CDR1 and CDR2 sequences are MNHNS and SASEGT. The CDR3 bases are TGTGCCAGCAGTGGCTCCCTAGCGGGGGTGAGGGAGACCCAGTACTTC. Amino acid sequence: CASSGSLAGVRETQYF.

In DNA form, the CDR3 reads TGTGCCACCAGCAGCTCTGGAGGGGGAGCTTCACCCCTCCACTTT. It specifies CATSSSGGGASPLHF. This chain connects TRBV15 to TRBJ1-6; D is perhaps TRBD1 (6 bases). There are 15 residues in the CDR3. In germline, CDR1 is LNHNV, CDR2 YYDKDF (reference sequence). V lost 3 bases and J 9 bases, leaving 15 bases between the germline ends. Full variable domain (missing parts from reference TRBV15 and TRBJ1-6): DAMVIQNPRYQVTQFGKPVTLSCSQTLNHNVMYWYQQKSSQAPKLLFHYYDKDFNNEADTPDNFQSRRPNTSFCFLDIRSPGLGDTAMYLCATSSSGGGASPLHFGNGTRLTVT.

The genes are TRBV6-2 or TRBV6-3 and TRBJ1-2; unclear D gene. Germline V gene sequence: CDR1 MNHEY, CDR2 SVGEGT. This CDR3 has 13 amino acids. V shed 5 bases and J shed 7 bases, with 14 bases lying between them. The CDR3 protein is CASSGLMLPGYTF. CDR3 coding DNA: TGTGCCAGCAGTGGCTTGATGTTACCTGGCTACACCTTC.

The rearrangement uses TRBV15 and TRBJ2-5; TRBD1 agrees at 9 bases. With V trimmed by 1 base and J by 5 bases, 8 bases remained unmatched. The germline gives CDR1 LNHNV, CDR2 YYDKDF (reference sequence). CDR3 length equals 16 residues. DNA of the CDR3: TGTGCCACCAGCAGAGGCGGGACAGGGTGGGGGGAGACCCAGTACTTC. This gives the protein CATSRGGTGWGETQYF.

The gene calls are TRBV19 and TRBJ2-7; maybe TRBD1 (6 bases). CDR3 length: 13 amino acids. The V end was cut by 4 bases, the J end by 2 bases, with 9 bases between. Germline CDR1 and CDR2: LNHDA and SQIVND (reference sequence). For the CDR3, the DNA is TGTGCCAGTAGTAAACAGGGACCCTACGAGCAGTACTTC. Its protein is CASSKQGPYEQYF.

This sequence joins TRBV6-1 and TRBJ1-3; a weak D match, TRBD1 (5 bases). The V end lost 0 bases, the J end lost 0 bases, and 12 bases lay between the germline ends. Germline V lookup: CDR1 MNHNS, CDR2 SASEGT. This CDR3 is 17 amino acids long. CDR3 DNA: TGTGCCAGCAGTGAAGCTCTCGCCAGGGCCTCTGGAAACACCATATATTTT. This sequence encodes CASSEALARASGNTIYF.